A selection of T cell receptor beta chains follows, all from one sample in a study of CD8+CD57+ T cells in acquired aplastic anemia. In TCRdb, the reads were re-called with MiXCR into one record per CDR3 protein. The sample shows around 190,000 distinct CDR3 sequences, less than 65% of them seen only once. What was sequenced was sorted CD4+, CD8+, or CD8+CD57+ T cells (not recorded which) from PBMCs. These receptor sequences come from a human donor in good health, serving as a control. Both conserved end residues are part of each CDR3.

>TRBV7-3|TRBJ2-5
CASSSQSTGGWETQYF
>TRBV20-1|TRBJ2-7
CSAPQARVALEQYF
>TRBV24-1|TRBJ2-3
CATSVSGGTDTQYF
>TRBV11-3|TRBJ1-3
CASADRDGNTIYF
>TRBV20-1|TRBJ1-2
CSASQGWEAGYTF
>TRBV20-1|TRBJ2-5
CSATNDREETQYF
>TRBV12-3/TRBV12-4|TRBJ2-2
CASSFRDTRAGELFF
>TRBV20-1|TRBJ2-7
CSASSDSPTYEQYF
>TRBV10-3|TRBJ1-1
CAIRQDPGWDTEAFF
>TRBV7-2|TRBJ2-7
CASSLAVTGSYEQYF
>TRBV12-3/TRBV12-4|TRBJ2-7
CATSHGAFPYEQYF
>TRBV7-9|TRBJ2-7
CASSLLEEQYF
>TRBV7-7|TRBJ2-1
CASSLAQGWNEQFF
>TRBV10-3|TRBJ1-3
CAISGVLGQTGTGNTIYF
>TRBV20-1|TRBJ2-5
CSGLDRAQTQYF